What follows describes a single T cell receptor (beta chain). Its cognate antigen is unknown. Sample time point: newly diagnosed GD, antithyroid drugs for less than 3 months. The TCR library used RNA extracted from PBMCs. This specimen belongs to a study of regulatory T cells in long-lasting Graves disease. Germline loops: CDR1 SEHNR, CDR2 FQNEAQ (reference sequence). The CDR3 runs to 13 residues. Trimming removed 4 bases from V and 3 bases from J; junction bases left unmatched: 3. Whole-study results and caveats: There were preferences for TRBV28, TRBJ1-2 and TRBJ2-5 in persistent disease.

Sequencing libraries for TCR beta were prepared with iRepertoire HTBI primers and Arm-PCR of CDR3 regions. TCRdb analysed the multiplex PCR reads with MiXCR anew, one entry per CDR3 protein. The sample shows approximately 470,000 distinct CDR3 sequences, around 15% of them seen only once. This sample also belongs to another study, concerning T cells in Graves' hyperthyroidism and ophthalmopathy.

This TCR derives from a man aged 40-50 years with Graves disease. The material was peripheral blood mononuclear cells (PBMCs), obtained at new diagnosis, from a patient treated with antithyroid drugs. This chain connects TRBV7-9 to TRBJ2-7, with 7 bases matching TRBD1. The chain's CDR3 is CASSSAGGYEQYF. The CDR3 nucleotides are TGTGCCAGCAGCTCCGCAGGGGGCTACGAGCAGTACTTC. Full variable domain (remainder filled in from reference TRBV7-9 and TRBJ2-7): DTGVSQNPRHKITKRGQNVTFRCDPISEHNRLYWYRQTLGQGPEFLTYFQNEAQLEKSRLLSDRFSAERPKGSFSTLEIQRTEQGDSAMYLCASSSAGGYEQYFGPGTRLTVT.